The T cell receptor (beta chain) under discussion was sequenced for a study of blood T cell repertoires in COVID-19 (dated by TCRdb to the early 2020s). Context from the whole study: The collaborator samples originated in the United States, Italy and Spain and spanned the acute and convalescent phases of COVID-19. The material from the prospective study consisted of cDNA or gDNA derived from T cells, B-cell-depleted T cells, or PBMCs. Deeply sampled blood TCRbeta repertoires from subjects exposed to, actively infected with, or recovered from COVID-19 were included in the dataset. A freely available public database, intended as a resource for researchers studying the immune response to SARS-CoV-2, is where the repertoires were released. The samples were drawn from the first 160 participants of the ongoing ImmuneRACE study and from 1,254 subjects provided by 6 global collaborators. A de-identified subject ID, COVID-19 status, age in years and sex were almost always included in the sample metadata. Where available, HLA class I and class II types were obtained from metadata supplied by the sample provider rather than from assay-based typing.

From V the trimming removes 4 bases and from J it removes 7 bases, while the gene matches leave 4 bases of the junction unaccounted for. From a lookup of the germline V gene, CDR1 and CDR2 are ENHRY and SYGVKD. Including the terminal cysteine and phenylalanine, the CDR3 comprises 15 residues. The retained sequence is limited to the CDR3, 45 bases, with the frame set at the first base. On this clone itself: What antigen it recognizes has not been identified. Base-call qualities are not available, and no considerably larger clone is one nucleotide away.

One collaborating source in Seattle enrolled patients while the patients were actively infected and followed the patients over time throughout the course of disease. Collaborating institutions collected whole blood in K2EDTA tubes following their own protocols. Collaborator samples were shipped for TCRbeta analysis as frozen whole blood, isolated PBMCs, or DNA extracted from either sample type. TCRbeta CDR3 regions were amplified from genomic DNA by means of the immunoSEQ Assay, a bias-controlled multiplex PCR. In the authors' own workflow: Within the assay, amplification of reference gene primers was used to estimate how many nucleated cells each sample contained. Sequence reads were collapsed and filtered to measure the absolute abundance of every unique TCRbeta CDR3 rearrangement. For each sample, productive Simpson clonality was calculated by taking the square root of Simpson's diversity index across productive rearrangements. The clones in this table, taken by TCRdb from immuneACCESS, are in-frame only. Not every clone is retained; where verified, under half of the shortfall comes from an unresolved V gene, and the cause of the rest is unknown. The DNA was the basis for D and trimming; V, J and clone size are from that table. Counted in this sample were about 170,000 clones; approximately 85% of them appeared once. The ten largest clones take up under 7.5% of the sample.

The full study reports these points: How much clinical and demographic metadata was included differed by source and by participant, and the metadata was provided uncurated.

The material sequenced was peripheral blood. This TCR was recovered from a man at least 80 years old with COVID-19, enrolled during active disease. The chain employs TRBV10-3 and TRBJ1-6; TRBD1 lines up with 10 middle nucleotides. The DNA sequence follows: TGTGCCATCAGTGGGTGGACAGGGGGGAATTCACCCCTCCACTTT. This codes for CAISGWTGGNSPLHF.